One TCR beta chain is described in this entry. The CDR3 is made up of 13 amino acids. The germline CDR1 and CDR2 sequences are SGDLS and YYNGEE. The ends were cut back, 4 bases at V and 7 bases at J, with 14 bases in the middle. This sample was included in a study of blood T cell repertoires in COVID-19. Source study methods: Amplification of reference gene primers provided the estimated nucleated cell counts. Data came from immunoSEQ multiplex PCR; TCRdb stores just in-frame clones and leaves some out. V and J calls and clone size are copied from that table; D and trimming were computed from the DNA. The sample carries about 280,000 clones, less than 90% recorded once.

V gene TRBV9 combines with J gene TRBJ1-2; D is uncertain. This sequence originates from a human donor in a cohort sampled during active COVID-19. Sequencing was done on a sample of peripheral blood. CDR3 sequence reads: CASSFVLGSGYTF. CDR3 sequence (DNA): TGTGCCAGCAGCTTCGTATTGGGGAGTGGCTACACCTTC.